This T cell receptor beta chain was obtained from a study of blood T cell repertoires in COVID-19. In the study overall: Material from acute and convalescent COVID-19 was sourced from the United States, Italy and Spain. PBMCs, B-cell-depleted T cells, or T cells were the source of the cDNA or gDNA that made up the material.

The CDR3 is made up of 15 amino acids. Trimming took off 5 bases at V and 4 bases at J, with 18 bases between the two ends. Germline lookup yields CDR1 SGHRS and CDR2 YFSETQ. This table comes from immunoSEQ multiplex PCR, and its TCRdb copy is limited to in-frame clones, with some not included. The sample consists of about 78,000 clones, roughly 89% of them appearing once. This TCR derives from a man aged 50-60 years with acute or convalescent COVID-19. Sequenced: peripheral blood. This chain links TRBV5-1 with TRBJ1-2, with unresolved D. The CDR3 is CASRDDGGGFYGYTF. As DNA, the CDR3 is TGCGCCAGCAGAGACGACGGCGGCGGATTCTATGGCTACACCTTC.